This entry lists 12 T cell receptor beta chains sequenced from one sample in a study of blood T cell repertoires in COVID-19. Sequencing was performed with immunoSEQ multiplex PCR; in TCRdb, only in-frame clones are kept and a portion is missing. Found here are approximately 220,000 clones, about nine tenths of them singletons; the top ten hold less than 4%. The source material was PBMCs or T cells enriched from blood (not recorded which). These receptors all stem from a woman in her twenties or thirties with acute COVID-19.

The chain links TRBV24-1 to TRBJ2-1; 7 nucleotides line up with TRBD2. V shed 1 base and J 9 bases; nucleotides not matched to a gene: 5. The CDR3 length is 14 residues. Germline assignment: CDR1 KGHDR and CDR2 SFDVKD. CDR3 nucleotide sequence: TGTGCCACCAGTGATTTATGGGGGGGGAGTGAGCAGTTCTTC. It yields the protein CATSDLWGGSEQFF.

Points on this clone: Distinct nucleotide sequences in the sample also encode this CDR3. The J gene is TRBJ1-1, the V gene TRBV7-3; TRBD1 might be the D (5 bases). Per germline, CDR1 SGHTA and CDR2 FQGTGA. Trimming cost V 5 bases and J 0 bases, with 7 bases left between them. The CDR3 extends over 13 amino acids. CDR3 region: CASSQGVNTEAFF. In DNA, the CDR3 is TGTGCCAGCAGCCAAGGGGTGAACACTGAAGCTTTCTTT.

The chain links TRBV5-1 to TRBJ2-7; the D gene is possibly TRBD1 (6 bases). Per germline, CDR1 SGHRS and CDR2 YFSETQ. The ends were cut back, 7 bases at V and 6 bases at J, with 26 bases in the middle. The CDR3 sequence is 16 residues long. CDR3 bases: TGCGCCAGCTCTCCCTGGGGCGGGCAGGGGATTGGCGAGCAGTACTTC. Amino acid sequence: CASSPWGGQGIGEQYF.

J is TRBJ2-2 and V is TRBV29-1; possible D gene TRBD2, 6 bases. From germline, CDR1 is SQVTM and CDR2 ANQGSEA. Between the trimmed V and J ends, which lost 3 bases and 4 bases, there was a span of 12 bases. This CDR3 comprises 14 residues. CDR3 nucleotides: TGCAGCGTTGACGTGACTAGGGGCACCGGGGAGCTGTTTTTT. Translated, it gives CSVDVTRGTGELFF.

V usage is TRBV6-2 or TRBV6-3 and J usage is TRBJ2-4; D may be TRBD1 (6 bases). CDR1 and CDR2 (germline): MNHEY, SVGEGT. V was shortened by 6 bases and J by 5 bases, with 17 bases between the two germline ends. This CDR3 contains 15 residues. The CDR3 spells CASSISQGPQNIQYF. The CDR3 region has the DNA TGTGCCAGCAGCATCTCCCAGGGGCCCCAAAACATTCAGTACTTC.

This chain joins TRBV18 and TRBJ2-7; D is perhaps TRBD2 (5 bases). The CDR3 is made up of 14 amino acids. Trimming cost V 1 base and J 4 bases, with 11 bases left between them. Germline CDR1 and CDR2: KGHSH and LQKENI. CDR3 nucleotides: TGTGCCAGCTCACCACTGGGGAGTGTATACGAGCAGTACTTC. This translates into CASSPLGSVYEQYF.

The chain recombines TRBV19 with TRBJ1-1, with D unclear. V lost 3 bases and J lost 0, with 11 bases in between. Germline CDR1 LNHDA, CDR2 SQIVND (reference sequence). This CDR3 contains 15 residues. CDR3 nucleotide sequence: TGTGCCAGTAGTATCTGGAGGAGGGTGAACACTGAAGCTTTCTTT. It translates to CASSIWRRVNTEAFF.

This sequence joins TRBV2 and TRBJ1-5; D perhaps matches TRBD1 (6 bases). V gave up 6 bases and J gave up 6 bases, with 6 bases separating them. CDR1 is SNHLY and CDR2 is FYNNEI in the germline V gene. The CDR3 totals 11 residues. CDR3 loop: CASRDSQPQHF. CDR3 coding DNA: TGTGCCAGCAGGGACAGTCAGCCCCAGCATTTT.

The chain is built from TRBV10-1 and TRBJ2-7; TRBD2 matches at 11 bases. The CDR3 extends over 14 amino acids. V was pared by 2 bases and J by 3 bases, with 0 bases of the junction left unmatched. Germline V gives CDR1 WNHNN, CDR2 SYGVQD (reference sequence). CDR3 in amino acids: CASSETSGGYEQYF. The CDR3 DNA is TGCGCCAGCAGTGAGACTAGCGGGGGCTACGAGCAGTACTTC.

CDR3 amino acids: CASSPLAGGEETQYF. The CDR3 nucleotides read TGTGCCAGCAGCCCGCTAGCGGGGGGGGAGGAGACCCAGTACTTC. The chain recombines TRBV6-6 with TRBJ2-5; 12 bases match TRBD2. Germline V CDR1 and CDR2: MNHNY, SVGAGI (reference sequence). With V trimmed by 6 bases and J by 5 bases, 7 bases remained unmatched. The CDR3 is made up of 15 amino acids.

The rearrangement joins TRBV19 to TRBJ1-1; 7 nucleotides match TRBD1. The CDR3 extends over 16 amino acids. J gave up 5 bases and V 1 base, and 10 bases lay outside the gene matches. From germline, CDR1 is LNHDA and CDR2 SQIVND (reference sequence). The CDR3, as DNA: TGTGCCAGTAGTATAGCCGGGACAGTTGGGAGGACTGAAGCTTTCTTT. Translated, it gives CASSIAGTVGRTEAFF.

The chain uses TRBV10-1 and TRBJ2-7, with TRBD2 matching over 11 bases. After removal of 11 bases from V and 0 bases from J, the junction contained 6 bases not matched to a gene. This CDR3 spans 14 amino acids. Germline V CDR1 and CDR2: WNHNN, SYGVQD (reference sequence). Here the CDR3 DNA reads TGCGCCGGACCGACTAGCGGGGCCTCCTACGAGCAGTACTTC. It is translated as CAGPTSGASYEQYF.